This TCR beta chain was recorded in a study of read filtering for tumor transcriptome and immune sequencing. Study outcomes and limitations: Correlation between methods rose after single-read clonotypes were removed. Approximately 80% of IR-seq clonotypes had one read, totaling around 4% of reads; RNA-seq: 74.6% and 44.6%. IR-seq captured clonotypes deeper and more reliably than RNA-seq.

Sampling of bone marrow took place during active disease in every patient. Looked up from germline, CDR1 is MGHRA and CDR2 is YSYEKL. V dropped 6 bases and J dropped 4 bases, with 12 bases sitting between them. The CDR3 covers 13 residues. This library used 300 to 450 ng RNA and molecular barcoded adaptors spanning alpha/delta and beta/gamma chains. Each CDR3 protein is one row after TCRdb ran MiXCR on the reads. This table holds 42,000 or so distinct CDR3 sequences, around an eighth found once. To note about this clonotype: Its antigen remains unknown.

Sequenced material: a population of CD138-negative cells sorted from bone marrow. The clonotype comes from a donor aged 40 or over with multiple myeloma. The chain carries TRBV4-1 and TRBJ2-5; weak D call: TRBD2 (5 bases). Here the CDR3 reads CASSQTEVETQYF. DNA for the CDR3: TGCGCCAGCAGTCAGACGGAGGTAGAGACCCAGTACTTC.